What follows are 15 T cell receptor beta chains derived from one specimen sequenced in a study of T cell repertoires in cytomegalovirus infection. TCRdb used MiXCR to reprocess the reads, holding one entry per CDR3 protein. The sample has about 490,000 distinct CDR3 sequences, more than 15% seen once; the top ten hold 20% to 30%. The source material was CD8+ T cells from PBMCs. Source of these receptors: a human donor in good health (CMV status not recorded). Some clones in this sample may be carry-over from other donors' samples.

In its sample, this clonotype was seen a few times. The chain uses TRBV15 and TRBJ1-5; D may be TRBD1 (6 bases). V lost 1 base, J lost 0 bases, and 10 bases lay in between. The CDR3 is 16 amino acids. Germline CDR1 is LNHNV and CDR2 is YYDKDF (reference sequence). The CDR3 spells CATSRAIGGSNQPQHF. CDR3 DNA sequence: TGTGCCACCAGCAGAGCGATAGGGGGTAGCAATCAGCCCCAGCATTTT.

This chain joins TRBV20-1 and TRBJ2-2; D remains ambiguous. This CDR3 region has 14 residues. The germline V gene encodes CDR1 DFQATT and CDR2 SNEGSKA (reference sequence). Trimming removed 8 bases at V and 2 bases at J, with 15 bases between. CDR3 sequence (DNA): TGCAGTACCAACAGCGTGAGCAACACCGGGGAGCTGTTTTTT. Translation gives CSTNSVSNTGELFF.

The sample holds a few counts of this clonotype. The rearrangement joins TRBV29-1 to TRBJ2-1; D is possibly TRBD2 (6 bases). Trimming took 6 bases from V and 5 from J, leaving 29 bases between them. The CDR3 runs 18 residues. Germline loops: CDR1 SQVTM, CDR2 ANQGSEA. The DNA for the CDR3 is TGCAGCGTGCCGCGTGACCCTCCGGGCAACAGGAGGGACAATGAGCAGTTCTTC. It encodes CSVPRDPPGNRRDNEQFF.

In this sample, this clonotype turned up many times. CDR3 residues: CASSFPGTRSYNEQFF. CDR3 in DNA: TGTGCCAGCAGTTTCCCGGGGACTCGCTCCTACAATGAGCAGTTCTTC. This chain uses TRBV12-3 or TRBV12-4 with TRBJ2-1, with D possibly TRBD2 on 6 matching bases. CDR3 size: 16 residues. Deletions cut 3 bases from V and 0 bases from J, with 12 bases between.

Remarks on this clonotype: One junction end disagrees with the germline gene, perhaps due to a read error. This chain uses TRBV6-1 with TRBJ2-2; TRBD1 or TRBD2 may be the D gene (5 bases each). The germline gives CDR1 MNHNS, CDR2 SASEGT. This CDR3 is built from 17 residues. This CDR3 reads CASREAVGPSNPGDLFF. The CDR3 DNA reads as TGTGCCAGCAGGGAAGCGGTGGGACCCAGTAACCCCGGGGATCTGTTTTTT.

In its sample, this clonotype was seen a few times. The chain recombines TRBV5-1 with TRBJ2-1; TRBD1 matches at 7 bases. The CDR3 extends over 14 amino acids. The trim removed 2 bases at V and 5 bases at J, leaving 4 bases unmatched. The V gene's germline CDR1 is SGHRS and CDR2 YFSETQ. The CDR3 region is CASSLGQANNEQFF. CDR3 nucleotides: TGCGCCAGCAGCTTAGGACAGGCAAACAATGAGCAGTTCTTC.

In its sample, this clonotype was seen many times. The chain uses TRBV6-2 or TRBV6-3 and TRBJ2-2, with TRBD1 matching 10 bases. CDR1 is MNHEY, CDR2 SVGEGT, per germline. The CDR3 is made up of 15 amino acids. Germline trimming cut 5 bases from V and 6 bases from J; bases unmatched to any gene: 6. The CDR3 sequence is CASSQPGQGAGELFF. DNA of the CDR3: TGTGCCAGCAGTCAGCCAGGACAGGGGGCCGGGGAGCTGTTTTTT.

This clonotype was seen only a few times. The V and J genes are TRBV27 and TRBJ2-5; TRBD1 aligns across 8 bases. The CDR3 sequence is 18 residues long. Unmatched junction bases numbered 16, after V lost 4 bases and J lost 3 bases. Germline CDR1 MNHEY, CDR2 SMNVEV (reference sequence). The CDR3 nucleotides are TGTGCCAGCAGTTCCTCACGCCAAATCAGGGGGCGGGAAGAGACCCAGTACTTC. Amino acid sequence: CASSSSRQIRGREETQYF.

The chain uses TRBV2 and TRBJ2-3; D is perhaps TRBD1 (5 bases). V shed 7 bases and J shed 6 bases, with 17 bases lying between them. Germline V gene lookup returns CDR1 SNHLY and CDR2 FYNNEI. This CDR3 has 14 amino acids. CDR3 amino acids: CASIPVGLRDTQYF. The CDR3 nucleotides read TGTGCCAGCATCCCGGTGGGGCTTAGGGATACGCAGTATTTT.

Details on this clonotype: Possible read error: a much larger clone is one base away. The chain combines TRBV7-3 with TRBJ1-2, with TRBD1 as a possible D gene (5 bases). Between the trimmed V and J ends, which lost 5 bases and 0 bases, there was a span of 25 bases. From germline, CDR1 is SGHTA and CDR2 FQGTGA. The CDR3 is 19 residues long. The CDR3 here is CASSPEGREAPHTNYGYTF. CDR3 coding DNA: TGTGCCAGCAGCCCCGAGGGGCGGGAGGCCCCCCACACTAACTATGGCTACACCTTC.

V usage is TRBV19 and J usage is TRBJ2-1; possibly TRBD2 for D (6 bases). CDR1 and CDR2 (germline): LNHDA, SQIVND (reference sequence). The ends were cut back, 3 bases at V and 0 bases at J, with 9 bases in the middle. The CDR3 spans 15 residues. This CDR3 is CASSMGLSSYNEQFF. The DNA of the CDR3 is TGTGCCAGTAGTATGGGACTGAGCTCCTACAATGAGCAGTTCTTC.

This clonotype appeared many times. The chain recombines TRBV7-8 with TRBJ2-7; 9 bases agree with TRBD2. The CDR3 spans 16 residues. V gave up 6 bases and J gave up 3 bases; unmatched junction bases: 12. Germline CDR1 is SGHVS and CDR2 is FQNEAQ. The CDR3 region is CASSHFSGRTNYEQYF. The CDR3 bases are TGTGCCAGCAGTCATTTTAGCGGGAGAACGAACTACGAGCAGTACTTC.

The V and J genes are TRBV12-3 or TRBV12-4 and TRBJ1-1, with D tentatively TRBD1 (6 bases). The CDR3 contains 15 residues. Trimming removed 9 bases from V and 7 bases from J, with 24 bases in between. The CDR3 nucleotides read TGTGCCAGACTTCCCTTCCGGACAGATCCTCTTGAAGCTTTCTTT. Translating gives CARLPFRTDPLEAFF.

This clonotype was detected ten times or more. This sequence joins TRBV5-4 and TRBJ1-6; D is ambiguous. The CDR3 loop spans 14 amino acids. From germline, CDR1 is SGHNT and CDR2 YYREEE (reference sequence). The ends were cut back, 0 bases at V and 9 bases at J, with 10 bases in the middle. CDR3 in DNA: TGTGCCAGCAGCTTGGCCGGGCGTGGTTCACCCCTCCACTTT. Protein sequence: CASSLAGRGSPLHF. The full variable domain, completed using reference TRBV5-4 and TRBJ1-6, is ETGVTQSPTHLIKTRGQQVTLRCSSQSGHNTVSWYQQALGQGPQFIFQYYREEENGRGNFPPRFSGLQFPNYSSELNVNALELDDSALYLCASSLAGRGSPLHFGNGTRLTVT.

CDR3 loop: CASSLQFSTGGNANYGYTF. CDR3 coding DNA: TGTGCCAGCAGTTTACAGTTTTCGACAGGGGGGAATGCTAACTATGGCTACACCTTC. The V and J genes are TRBV27 and TRBJ1-2, with 9 bases matching TRBD1. CDR3 length equals 19 residues. The germline V gene encodes CDR1 MNHEY and CDR2 SMNVEV (reference sequence). The J segment lost 0 bases and the V segment lost 2 bases, leaving 13 bases of the junction unmatched.